This is a list of T cell receptor beta chains from one sample in a study of T cells in lung cancer brain metastases. The assay was immunoSEQ multiplex PCR, and TCRdb's table has in-frame clones only and misses some. The table records roughly 5,000 clones, 80% to 85% of them present only once. The sequencing input was tumor tissue from the primary lung tumor. The source of these receptors is a woman in her fifties or sixties with non-small cell lung cancer. The CDR3 runs from the conserved cysteine through the conserved F or W.

V	J	CDR3
TRBV4-1	TRBJ1-2	CASSQAGGGVQRGYTF
TRBV7-8	TRBJ2-7	CASSLATGFQSYEQYF
TRBV11-1	TRBJ2-1	CASSLSVALSSYNEQFF
TRBV7-6	TRBJ2-7	CASSLVAGPSSEQYF
TRBV28	TRBJ2-4	CASSTLAEGASNIQYF
TRBV7-9	TRBJ2-7	CASRDSLSYEQYF
TRBV30	TRBJ2-3	CAWSPGQGSTDTQYF
TRBV19	TRBJ2-3	CASSIAGGPDTQYF
TRBV9	TRBJ1-2	CASSTQDRGHGYTF
TRBV5-1	TRBJ1-1	CATSQVGGQAFF
TRBV10-2	TRBJ2-1	CASSGDTGGRYNEQFF
TRBV30	TRBJ1-1	CAWSGAGERLFGTEAFF
TRBV30	TRBJ1-5	CAWSGQGGNQPQHF
TRBV5-1	TRBJ1-1	CASSPERNTEAFF
TRBV2	TRBJ2-3	CASSGPLSKTSGGPDTQYF
TRBV20-1	TRBJ1-2	CSARPTYGYTF
TRBV2	TRBJ2-1	CANEELPPNEQFF
TRBV13	TRBJ2-1	CASSFSEANEQFF
TRBV5-1	TRBJ2-3	CASSLLAGSPDTQYF
TRBV19	TRBJ2-3	CASSSITSYGGDTQYF
TRBV7-6	TRBJ1-2	CASSPQEYYGYIF
TRBV5-1	TRBJ1-1	CASSGSGTENTEAFF
TRBV29-1	TRBJ2-3	CSVEGGSADTQYF
TRBV25-1	TRBJ2-1	CASSVGRQRNEQFF
TRBV7-8	TRBJ1-1	CASSLDRGLGTEAFF
TRBV2	TRBJ1-4	CASTGAAATNEKLFF
TRBV6-4	TRBJ2-6	CASSREGSRQSRANVLTF
TRBV27	TRBJ2-2	CASSTTGTAGTGELFF
TRBV18	TRBJ2-1	CASSPGATVTYNEQFF
TRBV30	TRBJ1-2	CAWSVRPPRGYGYTF
TRBV11-2	TRBJ2-3	CASSLMTDTQYF
TRBV5-1	TRBJ1-1	CASSSRGPGSSEAFF
TRBV30	TRBJ2-2	CAWAPLRGNTGELFF
TRBV10-3	TRBJ2-1	CAISEGGNEQFF
TRBV15	TRBJ1-2	CATSSARGVNYGYTF
TRBV14	TRBJ2-3	CASSQFGDTQYF
TRBV5-8	TRBJ1-3	CASSLMAGISGNTIYF
TRBV15	TRBJ1-1	CATSIGGSVTEAFF
TRBV7-7	TRBJ2-5	CASSFGLAFGETQYF
TRBV5-6	TRBJ2-4	CASSQDRGRNIQYF
TRBV6-4	TRBJ2-6	CASSDRASSGANVLIF
TRBV2	TRBJ1-4	CASRGGGTEKLFF
TRBV30	TRBJ1-3	CAWTGPARDNTIYF
TRBV9	TRBJ2-4	CASSVGDGDSLNIQYF
TRBV7-9	TRBJ2-2	CASSRGHQNTGELFF
TRBV6-1	TRBJ1-1	CASSGRIDTEAFF
TRBV10-3	TRBJ1-2	CAISDRVVYGYTF
TRBV6-6	TRBJ1-3	CASRMGQLSGNTIYF
TRBV2	TRBJ2-1	CASERDSSYNEQFF
TRBV2	TRBJ2-5	CASSASGGEETQYF
TRBV5-1	TRBJ1-1	CASSALGRTNTEAFF
TRBV5-1	TRBJ1-1	CASSVGFNTEAFF
TRBV5-1	TRBJ1-2	CASSSSPDNYGYTF
TRBV6-5	TRBJ1-2	CASSPTGSNYGYTF